The 5 T cell receptor beta chains in this list originate from one sample, sequenced in a study of prognosis after radiotherapy for stage I lung cancer. With two-round multiplex PCR, TCR beta CDR3 sequences were amplified from genomic DNA. Round one of PCR was performed, and it used primers specific to each TRBV and TRBJ gene. In TCRdb, the multiplex PCR reads were re-called with MiXCR into one record per CDR3 protein. The sample yields about 22,000 distinct CDR3 sequences, approximately 45% seen once. The sample consisted of PBMCs, taken before or after stereotactic body radiation therapy (not recorded which). These receptors were obtained from a donor over 45 with non-small cell lung cancer.

This clonotype has more than one count but fewer than ten. The chain is built from TRBV6-1 and TRBJ2-7; 16 bases are shared with TRBD2. Germline values: CDR1 MNHNS, CDR2 SASEGT. The CDR3 is made up of 18 amino acids. V lost 6 bases, J lost 6 bases, and 14 bases stayed unmatched. DNA of the CDR3: TGTGCCAGCAGACGTAAGCCCGGGACTAGCGGGAGGGCCTTCGAGCAGTACTTC. Protein: CASRRKPGTSGRAFEQYF.

The table lists this clonotype with many counts. The chain links TRBV4-1 to TRBJ2-2; 8 bases fit TRBD1. V dropped 4 bases and J dropped 3; count of bases not matched to a gene: 7. The CDR3 is made up of 16 amino acids. The germline gives CDR1 MGHRA, CDR2 YSYEKL. This CDR3 reads CASSRGQGGDTGELFF. The CDR3 DNA is TGCGCCAGCAGCCGCGGACAGGGAGGTGACACCGGGGAGCTGTTTTTT.

In the case of this clonotype: A read error is possible here, since a much larger clone lies one base away. This chain joins TRBV11-2 and TRBJ1-2, with D unclear. Per germline, CDR1 SGHAT and CDR2 FQNNGV. The CDR3 is made up of 13 amino acids. The ends were cut back, 0 bases at V and 4 bases at J, with 6 bases in the middle. The CDR3 DNA follows: TGTGCCAGCAGCTTAGATCGTCTCTATGGCTACACCTTC. Its protein is CASSLDRLYGYTF.

The chain employs TRBV6-5 and TRBJ2-1; 8 bases line up with TRBD2. Losses at the gene ends were 2 bases for V and 10 bases for J; bases not matched to a gene: 10. Per the germline V gene, CDR1 is MNHEY and CDR2 is SVGAGI. CDR3 length: 15 amino acids. CDR3: CASSYVAIGRAEQFF. CDR3 in DNA: TGTGCCAGCAGTTACGTGGCTATCGGGAGGGCCGAGCAGTTCTTC.

A note on this clonotype: With only one base between it and a far larger clone, this is likely a read error. The chain combines TRBV6-9 with TRBJ2-7; TRBD1 agrees at 8 bases. Per the germline V gene, CDR1 is MNHGY and CDR2 is SVAAGI. V shed 7 bases and J 4 bases; nucleotides not matched to a gene: 6. The CDR3 extends over 13 amino acids. The CDR3 loop is CASTDRGRYEQYF. CDR3 bases: TGTGCCAGCACCGACAGGGGAAGGTACGAGCAGTACTTC.